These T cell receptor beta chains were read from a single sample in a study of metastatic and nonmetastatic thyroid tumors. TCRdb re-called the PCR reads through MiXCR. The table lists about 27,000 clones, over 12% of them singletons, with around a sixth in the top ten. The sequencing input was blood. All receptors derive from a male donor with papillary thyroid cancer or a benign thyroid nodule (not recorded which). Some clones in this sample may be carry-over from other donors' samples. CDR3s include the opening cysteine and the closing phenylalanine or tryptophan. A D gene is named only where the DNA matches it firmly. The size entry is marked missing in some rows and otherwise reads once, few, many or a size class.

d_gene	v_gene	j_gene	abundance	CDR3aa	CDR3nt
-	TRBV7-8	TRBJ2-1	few	CASSFPAGPLAASSYNEQFF	TGTGCCAGCAGCTTTCCCGCAGGGCCACTAGCCGCAAGCTCCTACAATGAGCAGTTCTTC
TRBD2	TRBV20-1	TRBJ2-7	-	CSARVREGMASYEQYF	TGCAGTGCTAGAGTTAGGGAGGGGATGGCCTCCTACGAGCAGTACTTC
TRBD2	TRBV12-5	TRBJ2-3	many	CASGLRRGGYSTDTQYF	TGTGCTAGTGGTTTAAGGCGGGGGGGCTATTCTACAGATACGCAGTATTTT
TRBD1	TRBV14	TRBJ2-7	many	CASSYRTGASYEQYF	TGTGCCAGCAGCTATCGGACAGGGGCGTCCTACGAGCAGTACTTC
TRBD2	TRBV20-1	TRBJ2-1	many	CSARDRPTSGGLRNEQFF	TGCAGTGCTAGAGATCGCCCGACTAGCGGGGGGCTTAGGAATGAGCAGTTCTTC
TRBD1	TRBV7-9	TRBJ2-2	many	CASSYLGQVQGDRGELFF	TGTGCCAGCAGCTATCTCGGACAGGTCCAGGGCGATCGCGGGGAGCTGTTTTTT
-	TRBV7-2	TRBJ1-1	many	CASSLQGSGNTEAFF	TGTGCCAGCAGCTTACAGGGGTCGGGGAACACTGAAGCTTTCTTT
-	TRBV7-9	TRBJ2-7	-	CASSLVVVSYEQYF	TGTGCCAGCAGCTTAGTGGTGGTTTCCTACGAGCAGTACTTC
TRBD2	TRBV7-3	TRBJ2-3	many	CASSPGGGPTDTQYF	TGTGCCAGCAGCCCGGGGGGGGGGCCCACAGATACGCAGTATTTT
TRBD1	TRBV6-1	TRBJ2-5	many	CASTTRDRGWETQYF	TGTGCCAGCACCACCCGGGACAGGGGGTGGGAGACCCAGTACTTC
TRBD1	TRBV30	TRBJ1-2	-	CAWSVLTAGGYTF	TGTGCCTGGAGTGTTTTAACTGCAGGGGGCTACACTTTC